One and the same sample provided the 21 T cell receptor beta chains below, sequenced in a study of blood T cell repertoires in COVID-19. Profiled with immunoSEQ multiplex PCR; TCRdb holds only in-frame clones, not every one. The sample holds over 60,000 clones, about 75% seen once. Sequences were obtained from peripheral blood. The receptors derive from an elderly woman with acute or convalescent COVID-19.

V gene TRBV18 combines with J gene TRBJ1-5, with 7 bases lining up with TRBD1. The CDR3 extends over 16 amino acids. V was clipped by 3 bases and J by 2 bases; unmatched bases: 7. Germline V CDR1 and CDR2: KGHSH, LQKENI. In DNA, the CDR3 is TGTGCCAGCTCACCGCGACAGGGTTTCGGCAATCAGCCCCAGCATTTT. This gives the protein CASSPRQGFGNQPQHF.

CDR3 sequence: CASSLWDRGEKLFF. The CDR3 nucleotides read TGCGCCAGCAGCTTGTGGGACAGAGGGGAAAAACTGTTTTTT. This sequence joins TRBV5-1 and TRBJ1-4, with 7 bases fitting TRBD1. Looked up from germline, CDR1 is SGHRS and CDR2 is YFSETQ. The CDR3 is 14 residues long. The V gene end was trimmed by 1 base and the J gene end by 8 bases; junction bases not matched to a gene: 5.

The CDR3 reads CASSSYIGQEGEAFF. CDR3 coding DNA: TGTGCCAGCAGCTCCTATATTGGACAGGAGGGAGAAGCTTTCTTT. V usage is TRBV7-9 and J usage is TRBJ1-1; 7 nucleotides line up with TRBD1. The CDR3 consists of 15 residues. V gave up 4 bases and J gave up 8 bases; unmatched junction bases: 13. Germline CDR1 SEHNR, CDR2 FQNEAQ (reference sequence).

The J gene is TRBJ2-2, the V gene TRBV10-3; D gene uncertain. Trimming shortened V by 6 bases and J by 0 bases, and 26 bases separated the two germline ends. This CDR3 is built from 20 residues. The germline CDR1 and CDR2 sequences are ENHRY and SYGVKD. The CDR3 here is CAIRPGEMTHARTNTGELFF. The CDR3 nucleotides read TGTGCCATCAGGCCGGGTGAGATGACTCACGCCCGAACGAACACCGGGGAGCTGTTTTTT.

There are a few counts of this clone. The CDR3 is CASTISDAYEQYF. CDR3 sequence (DNA): TGTGCCAGCACCATTAGCGATGCCTACGAGCAGTACTTC. The gene calls are TRBV5-6 and TRBJ2-7; D is perhaps TRBD2 (5 bases). The germline V and J ends were trimmed by 6 bases and 2 bases, with 12 bases remaining between them. The germline V gene encodes CDR1 SGHDT and CDR2 YYEEEE. The CDR3 runs to 13 residues.

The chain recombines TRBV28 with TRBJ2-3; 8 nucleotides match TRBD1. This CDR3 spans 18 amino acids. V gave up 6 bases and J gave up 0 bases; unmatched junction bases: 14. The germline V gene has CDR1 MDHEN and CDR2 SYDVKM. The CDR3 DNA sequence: TGTGCCAGCAGCCCCACCGGGACAGGAGGTTCTAGCACAGATACGCAGTATTTT. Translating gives CASSPTGTGGSSTDTQYF.

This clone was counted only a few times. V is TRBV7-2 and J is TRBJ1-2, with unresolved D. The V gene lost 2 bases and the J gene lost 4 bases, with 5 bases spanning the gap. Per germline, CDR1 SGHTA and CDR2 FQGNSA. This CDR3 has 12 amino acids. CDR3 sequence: CASSLTVYGYTF. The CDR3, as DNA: TGTGCCAGCAGCTTAACGGTCTATGGCTACACCTTC.

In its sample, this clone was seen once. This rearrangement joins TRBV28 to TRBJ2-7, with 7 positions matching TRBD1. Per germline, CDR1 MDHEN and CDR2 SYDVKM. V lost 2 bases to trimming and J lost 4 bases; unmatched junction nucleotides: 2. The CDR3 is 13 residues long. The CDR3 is CASSLHRGYEQYF. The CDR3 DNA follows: TGTGCCAGCAGTTTACACAGGGGTTACGAGCAGTACTTC. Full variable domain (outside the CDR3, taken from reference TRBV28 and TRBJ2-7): DVKVTQSSRYLVKRTGEKVFLECVQDMDHENMFWYRQDPGLGLRLIYFSYDVKMKEKGDIPEGYSVSREKKERFSLILESASTNQTSMYLCASSLHRGYEQYFGPGTRLTVT.

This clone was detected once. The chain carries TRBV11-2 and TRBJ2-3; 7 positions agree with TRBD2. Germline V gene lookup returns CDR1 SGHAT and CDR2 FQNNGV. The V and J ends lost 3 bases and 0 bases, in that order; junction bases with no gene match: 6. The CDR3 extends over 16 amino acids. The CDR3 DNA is TGTGCCAGCAGCTTCTCCTTGGGGGGGAGCACAGATACGCAGTATTTT. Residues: CASSFSLGGSTDTQYF. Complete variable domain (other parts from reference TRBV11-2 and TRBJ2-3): EAGVAQSPRYKIIEKRQSVAFWCNPISGHATLYWYQQILGQGPKLLIQFQNNGVVDDSQLPKDRFSAERLKGVDSTLKIQPAKLEDSAVYLCASSFSLGGSTDTQYFGPGTRLTVL.

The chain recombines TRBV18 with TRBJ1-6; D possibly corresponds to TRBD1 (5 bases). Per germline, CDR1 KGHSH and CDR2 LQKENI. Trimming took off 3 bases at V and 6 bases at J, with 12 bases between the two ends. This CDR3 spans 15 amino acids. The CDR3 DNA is TGTGCCAGCTCACCTGGGGCCCTGGGTAATTCACCCCTCCACTTT. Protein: CASSPGALGNSPLHF.

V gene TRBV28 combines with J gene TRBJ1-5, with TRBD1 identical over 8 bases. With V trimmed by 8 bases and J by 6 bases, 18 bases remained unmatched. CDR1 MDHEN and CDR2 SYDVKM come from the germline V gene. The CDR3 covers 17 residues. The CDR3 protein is CASGPGTGVAMGQPQHF. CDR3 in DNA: TGTGCCAGCGGGCCCGGGACAGGAGTCGCAATGGGTCAGCCCCAGCATTTT.

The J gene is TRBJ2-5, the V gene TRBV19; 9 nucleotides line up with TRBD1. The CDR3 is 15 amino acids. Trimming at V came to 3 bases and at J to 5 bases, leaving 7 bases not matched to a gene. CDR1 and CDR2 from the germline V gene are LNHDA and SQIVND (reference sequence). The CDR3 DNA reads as TGTGCCAGTAGTATGGGACAGGGTAGACGGGAGACCCAGTACTTC. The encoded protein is CASSMGQGRRETQYF.

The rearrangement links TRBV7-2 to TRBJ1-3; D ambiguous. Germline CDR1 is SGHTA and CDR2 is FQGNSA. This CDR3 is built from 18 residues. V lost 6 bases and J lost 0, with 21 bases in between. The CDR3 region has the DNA TGTGCCAGCAGTTCTAGGACGGGGAGGATCTACTCTGGAAACACCATATATTTT. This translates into CASSSRTGRIYSGNTIYF.

The CDR3 DNA reads as TGTGCCACCGAAGACAGGGGATCGGCCTACGAGCAGTACTTC. It codes for CATEDRGSAYEQYF. This chain joins TRBV10-3 and TRBJ2-7; the match to TRBD1 covers 8 bases. Trimming took 10 bases from V and 2 from J; bases not matched to a gene: 10. This CDR3 region has 14 residues. CDR1 is ENHRY, CDR2 SYGVKD, per germline.

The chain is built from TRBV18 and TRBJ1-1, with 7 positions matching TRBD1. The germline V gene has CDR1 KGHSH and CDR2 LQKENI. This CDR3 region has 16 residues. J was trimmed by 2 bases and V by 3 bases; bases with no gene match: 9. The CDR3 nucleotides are TGTGCCAGCTCACCTCTTATTACAGGGGAAAACACTGAAGCTTTCTTT. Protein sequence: CASSPLITGENTEAFF.

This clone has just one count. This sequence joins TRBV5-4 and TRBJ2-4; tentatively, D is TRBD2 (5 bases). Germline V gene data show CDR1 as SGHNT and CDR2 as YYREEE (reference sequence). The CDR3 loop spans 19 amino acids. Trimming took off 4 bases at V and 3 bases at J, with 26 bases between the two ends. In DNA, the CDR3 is TGTGCCAGCAGCGCGGGCGCCTGGCGAGGTGGAAAAGACAAAAACATTCAGTACTTC. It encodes CASSAGAWRGGKDKNIQYF.

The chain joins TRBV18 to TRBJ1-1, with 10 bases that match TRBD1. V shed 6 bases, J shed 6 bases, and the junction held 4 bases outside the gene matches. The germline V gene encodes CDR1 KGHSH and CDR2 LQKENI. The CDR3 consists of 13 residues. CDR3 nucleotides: TGTGCCAGCTCTCGTGGACAGGGGGCTGAAGCTTTCTTT. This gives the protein CASSRGQGAEAFF.

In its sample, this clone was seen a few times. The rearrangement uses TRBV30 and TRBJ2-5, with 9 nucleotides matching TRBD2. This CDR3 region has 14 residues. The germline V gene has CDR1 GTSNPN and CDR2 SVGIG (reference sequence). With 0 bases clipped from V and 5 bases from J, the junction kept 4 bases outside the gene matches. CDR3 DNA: TGTGCCTGGAGTGTAGGGACTAGCCGCGAGACCCAGTACTTC. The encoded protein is CAWSVGTSRETQYF.

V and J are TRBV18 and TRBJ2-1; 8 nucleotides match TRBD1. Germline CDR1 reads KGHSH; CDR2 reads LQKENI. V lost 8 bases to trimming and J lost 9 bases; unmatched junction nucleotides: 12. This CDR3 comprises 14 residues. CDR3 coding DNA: TGTGCCAGCCAGGGGGCCCAGAGAGCGAGTGAGCAGTTCTTC. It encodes CASQGAQRASEQFF. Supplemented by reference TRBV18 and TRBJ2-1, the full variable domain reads NAGVMQNPRHLVRRRGQEARLRCSPMKGHSHVYWYRQLPEEGLKFMVYLQKENIIDESGMPKERFSAEFPKEGPSILRIQQVVRGDSAAYFCASQGAQRASEQFFGPGTRLTVL.

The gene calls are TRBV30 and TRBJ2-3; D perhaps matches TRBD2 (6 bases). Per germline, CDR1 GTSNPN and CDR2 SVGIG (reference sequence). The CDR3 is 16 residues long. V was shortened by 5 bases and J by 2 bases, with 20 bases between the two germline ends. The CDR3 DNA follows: TGTGCCTGGTCGATGGAGGGGCTAGCAGCCACAGATACGCAGTATTTT. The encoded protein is CAWSMEGLAATDTQYF.

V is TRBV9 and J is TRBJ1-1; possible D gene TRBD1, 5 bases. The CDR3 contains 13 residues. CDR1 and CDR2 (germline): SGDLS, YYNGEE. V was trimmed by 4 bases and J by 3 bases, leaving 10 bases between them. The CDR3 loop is CASSPGGDTEAFF. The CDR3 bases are TGTGCCAGCAGCCCCGGGGGGGACACTGAAGCTTTCTTT.